The 24 T cell receptor beta chains below come from one sample, sequenced in a study of cytomegalovirus exposure and HLA in healthy donors. The PCR contained 60 Vbeta and 13 Jbeta primers. Here immunoSEQ multiplex PCR was the method, and the copy in TCRdb shows in-frame clones only, minus some. The data hold roughly 120,000 clones, with 15% to 17% observed a single time. Material for sequencing was PBMCs. The receptors stem from a woman aged 18-30 years in good health and CMV-seronegative.

A few counts support this clone. The chain joins TRBV29-1 to TRBJ1-1, with 8 bases identical to TRBD1. The junction had 9 bases not matched to a gene; V was cut back by 7 bases and J by 5 bases. The germline CDR1 and CDR2 sequences are SQVTM and ANQGSEA. This CDR3 region has 13 residues. CDR3 coding DNA: TGCAGCGGGGAACAGGGGGGAGGGACTGAAGCTTTCTTT. It codes for CSGEQGGGTEAFF.

This clone was detected a few times. The V gene is TRBV30, the J gene TRBJ2-7; D is possibly TRBD1 (6 bases). The CDR3 extends over 12 amino acids. Germline lookup yields CDR1 GTSNPN and CDR2 SVGIG (reference sequence). V was pared by 5 bases and J by 4 bases, with 12 bases between. The DNA for the CDR3 is TGTGCCTGGGCCCCGGACAGTTACGAGCAGTACTTC. Protein product: CAWAPDSYEQYF. Complete variable domain (other parts from reference TRBV30 and TRBJ2-7): SQTIHQWPATLVQPVGSPLSLECTVEGTSNPNLYWYRQAAGRGLQLLFYSVGIGQISSEVPQNLSASRPQDRQFILSSKKLLLSDSGFYLCAWAPDSYEQYFGPGTRLTVT.

CDR3 in DNA: TGTGCCAGCAGTAGCCGACAGGGCTACGAGCAGTACTTC. Translation: CASSSRQGYEQYF. The chain links TRBV6-6 to TRBJ2-7, with TRBD1 matching over 7 bases. Germline V gene lookup returns CDR1 MNHNY and CDR2 SVGAGI (reference sequence). V lost 5 bases, J lost 3 bases, and 4 bases stayed unmatched. The CDR3 runs 13 residues.

The rearrangement uses TRBV7-2 and TRBJ1-3; tentative D call: TRBD1 (6 bases). In germline, CDR1 is SGHTA, CDR2 FQGNSA. The CDR3 length is 16 residues. Trimming stripped 0 bases from V and 3 bases from J, with 12 bases between. CDR3 loop: CASSLAGGRGGNTIYF. As DNA, the CDR3 is TGTGCCAGCAGCTTAGCGGGGGGGCGAGGTGGAAACACCATATATTTT.

This clone was recorded a few times. V and J are TRBV10-3 and TRBJ1-1, with a weak D call TRBD1 (5 bases). CDR3 length equals 13 residues. The V and J ends lost 4 bases and 4 bases respectively, with 10 bases between them. The germline CDR1 and CDR2 sequences are ENHRY and SYGVKD. As DNA, the CDR3 is TGTGCCATCAGTGGGAGGGGAGGCACTGAAGCTTTCTTT. Protein product: CAISGRGGTEAFF.

V gene TRBV5-1 combines with J gene TRBJ2-1, with D unresolved. Trimming cost V 0 bases and J 5 bases, with 12 bases left between them. Germline-derived CDR1 and CDR2 are SGHRS and YFSETQ. The length of the CDR3 is 15 residues. CDR3 coding DNA: TGCGCCAGCAGCTTGGCGGTGGGCGTGAACAATGAGCAGTTCTTC. It is translated as CASSLAVGVNNEQFF. Filled out from reference TRBV5-1 and TRBJ2-1, the complete variable domain reads KAGVTQTPRYLIKTRGQQVTLSCSPISGHRSVSWYQQTPGQGLQFLFEYFSETQRNKGNFPGRFSGRQFSNSRSEMNVSTLELGDSALYLCASSLAVGVNNEQFFGPGTRLTVL.

This chain uses TRBV15 with TRBJ1-2, with TRBD1 identical over 8 bases. There are 15 residues in the CDR3. Germline assignment: CDR1 LNHNV and CDR2 YYDKDF (reference sequence). J lost 6 bases, V lost 3 bases, and 9 bases had no gene match. The CDR3 sequence is CATSSKLQGANGYTF. The CDR3 DNA follows: TGTGCCACCAGCAGCAAACTTCAGGGGGCGAATGGCTACACCTTC. The variable domain in full, completed from reference TRBV15 and TRBJ1-2, reads DAMVIQNPRYQVTQFGKPVTLSCSQTLNHNVMYWYQQKSSQAPKLLFHYYDKDFNNEADTPDNFQSRRPNTSFCFLDIRSPGLGDTAMYLCATSSKLQGANGYTFGSGTRLTVV.

The rearrangement uses TRBV6-5 and TRBJ2-1; 7 nucleotides agree with TRBD2. This CDR3 is built from 15 residues. The V segment lost 6 bases and the J segment 1 base; nucleotides outside the gene matches: 6. CDR1 and CDR2 from the germline V gene are MNHEY and SVGAGI. Here the CDR3 reads CASRSGTMSYNEQFF. CDR3 in DNA: TGTGCCAGCAGGTCCGGGACTATGTCCTACAATGAGCAGTTCTTC.

J is TRBJ1-2 and V is TRBV7-3; TRBD1 agrees at 8 bases. V lost 5 bases to trimming and J lost 6 bases; unmatched junction nucleotides: 8. The CDR3 is 14 residues long. CDR1 is SGHTA and CDR2 is FQGTGA in the germline V gene. The CDR3 is CASSPSAGGDGYTF. The CDR3 DNA is TGTGCCAGCAGCCCATCGGCAGGGGGCGATGGCTACACCTTC.

The chain joins TRBV7-8 to TRBJ2-1, with D unclear. Germline lookup yields CDR1 SGHVS and CDR2 FQNEAQ. The CDR3 is 12 residues long. The V and J ends lost 5 bases and 5 bases respectively, with 7 bases between them. The DNA of the CDR3 is TGTGCCAGCAGCACAACACACAATGAGCAGTTCTTC. Amino acids: CASSTTHNEQFF.

The DNA of the CDR3 is TGTGCCAGCAGTGCCCCCGCAGATAACTATGGCTACACCTTC. It translates to CASSAPADNYGYTF. The chain links TRBV6-6 to TRBJ1-2, with unresolved D. CDR3 length equals 14 residues. The V end was cut by 5 bases, the J end by 1 base, with 11 bases between. Germline V CDR1 and CDR2: MNHNY, SVGAGI (reference sequence).

The gene calls are TRBV5-6 and TRBJ2-7; TRBD1 matches at 11 bases. The CDR3 sequence is 17 residues long. Germline V gene sequence: CDR1 SGHDT, CDR2 YYEEEE. Trimming at V came to 4 bases and at J to 0 bases, leaving 9 bases not matched to a gene. The CDR3: CASSLRVGTGGSYEQYF. CDR3 in DNA: TGTGCCAGCAGCCTTAGAGTAGGGACAGGGGGCTCCTACGAGCAGTACTTC.

This clone was observed once. The rearrangement uses TRBV7-9 and TRBJ2-3; 11 bases agree with TRBD2. The J segment lost 1 base and the V segment lost 9 bases, leaving 0 bases of the junction unmatched. Germline V gene sequence: CDR1 SEHNR, CDR2 FQNEAQ (reference sequence). The CDR3 consists of 13 residues. CDR3 sequence (DNA): TGTGCCAGTAGCGGGGGGGGCACAGATACGCAGTATTTT. Encoded protein: CASSGGGTDTQYF.

This clone was seen a handful of times. The junction departs from germline at one end; a sequencing error may be responsible. The chain recombines TRBV2 with TRBJ1-4; D may be TRBD1 (5 bases). The germline V gene encodes CDR1 SNHLY and CDR2 FYNNEI. The CDR3 extends over 12 amino acids. The CDR3, as DNA: TGTGCCAGCAGTGATTTGGGCAATGGGGGACTATTT. Translated, it gives CASSDLGNGGLF.

A few counts support this clone. This sequence joins TRBV19 and TRBJ1-5; tentatively, D is TRBD1 (6 bases). In germline, CDR1 is LNHDA, CDR2 SQIVND (reference sequence). This CDR3 has 17 amino acids. The V and J ends lost 4 bases and 2 bases respectively, with 18 bases between them. CDR3 region: CASSSVQGRDGNQPQHF. The CDR3 bases are TGTGCCAGTAGTAGCGTACAGGGAAGGGACGGCAATCAGCCCCAGCATTTT.

This clone was observed a few times. The chain uses TRBV29-1 and TRBJ1-4; a possible D gene is TRBD1 (6 bases). The CDR3 extends over 15 amino acids. V was shortened by 0 bases and J by 8 bases, with 16 bases between the two germline ends. Germline loops: CDR1 SQVTM, CDR2 ANQGSEA. CDR3 sequence reads: CSVEEGGAVGEKLFF. The CDR3 DNA is TGCAGCGTTGAAGAAGGGGGGGCCGTAGGGGAAAAACTGTTTTTT.

The chain couples TRBV6-6 to TRBJ2-2; D remains unclear. The CDR3 covers 12 residues. Trimming took 6 bases from V and 6 from J, leaving 8 bases between them. CDR1 is MNHNY and CDR2 is SVGAGI in the germline V gene (reference sequence). The CDR3 region is CASRTGAGELFF. The CDR3 nucleotides are TGTGCCAGCAGGACCGGAGCCGGGGAGCTGTTTTTT.

This clone appeared a few times. The rearrangement joins TRBV28 to TRBJ1-2, with D maybe TRBD1 (6 bases). With 4 bases removed from V and 4 bases from J, the gap between germline ends came to 13 bases. The CDR3 sequence is 14 residues long. In germline, CDR1 is MDHEN, CDR2 SYDVKM. CDR3 residues: CASSSTGYFYGYTF. The DNA of the CDR3 is TGTGCCAGCAGTTCCACAGGGTACTTCTATGGCTACACCTTC.

CDR3 protein: CASSLWALRGTDTQYF. The CDR3 coding sequence is TGTGCCAGCAGCTTATGGGCGTTGAGGGGCACAGATACGCAGTATTTT. This chain uses TRBV7-6 with TRBJ2-3; D perhaps matches TRBD2 (5 bases). Per the germline V gene, CDR1 is SGHVS and CDR2 is FNYEAQ. Trimming pared 2 bases from V and 1 base from J, leaving 13 bases between. The CDR3 is made up of 16 amino acids. Full variable domain (missing parts from reference TRBV7-6 and TRBJ2-3): GAGVSQSPRYKVTKRGQDVALRCDPISGHVSLYWYRQALGQGPEFLTYFNYEAQQDKSGLPNDRFSAERPEGSISTLTIQRTEQRDSAMYRCASSLWALRGTDTQYFGPGTRLTVL.

The chain employs TRBV7-9 and TRBJ1-4; D is unclear. V dropped 5 bases and J dropped 1 base, with 11 bases sitting between them. This CDR3 has 15 amino acids. Per the germline V gene, CDR1 is SEHNR and CDR2 is FQNEAQ (reference sequence). CDR3 loop: CASSRDGVTNEKLFF. In DNA form, the CDR3 reads TGTGCCAGCAGCCGGGATGGGGTAACTAATGAAAAACTGTTTTTT.

The J gene is TRBJ1-2, the V gene TRBV16; D is unresolved. The length of the CDR3 is 13 residues. V was pared by 6 bases and J by 6 bases, with 14 bases between. In germline, CDR1 is KGHSY, CDR2 FQNENV. This CDR3 is CASSPRPENGYTF. In DNA form, the CDR3 reads TGTGCCAGCAGTCCTCGTCCGGAGAATGGCTACACCTTC.

The J gene is TRBJ1-3, the V gene TRBV28; a weak D match, TRBD1 (5 bases). CDR1 and CDR2 (germline): MDHEN, SYDVKM. V was trimmed by 5 bases and J by 0 bases, leaving 11 bases between them. The CDR3 is 15 residues long. The CDR3 sequence is CASSPYRSSGNTIYF. Written as DNA, the CDR3 is TGTGCCAGCAGTCCATACAGGAGCTCTGGAAACACCATATATTTT.

This clone was seen only a few times. The V call is TRBV6-6, the J call TRBJ2-7; D call uncertain. Germline V gives CDR1 MNHNY, CDR2 SVGAGI (reference sequence). There are 12 residues in the CDR3. V lost 6 bases, J lost 2 bases, and 8 bases lay in between. Written as DNA, the CDR3 is TGTGCCAGCAGCCCAGAAACCTACGAGCAGTACTTC. It encodes CASSPETYEQYF.

The chain links TRBV6-1 to TRBJ2-1; D not certain. CDR1 is MNHNS and CDR2 is SASEGT in the germline V gene. This CDR3 region has 12 residues. Trimming shortened V by 9 bases and J by 7 bases, and 13 bases separated the two germline ends. This chain's CDR3 is CASAQIVNEQFF. The DNA of the CDR3 is TGTGCCAGTGCTCAGATCGTTAATGAGCAGTTCTTC.